This T cell receptor (beta chain) was sequenced in a study of shared clonotypes between healthy human individuals. Using immunoSEQ multiplex PCR, the repertoire was profiled, and TCRdb retains in-frame clones only, with some absent. The table includes about 2.2 million clones, 80% to 95% detected once. The length of the CDR3 is 16 residues. CDR1 is MGHRA and CDR2 is YSYEKL in the germline V gene. V dropped 0 bases and J dropped 3 bases, with 15 bases sitting between them. Naive CD8 cells, CD45RO-negative and positively selected for CCR7, excluded terminally differentiated effector memory CD45RA+ cells.

This TCR derives from a man aged 18 to 30 in good health. Some clones in this sample may be carry-over from other donors' samples. Sequenced input: naive CD8+ T cells from PBMCs. The chain carries TRBV4-1 and TRBJ2-7; D not resolved. Here the CDR3 DNA reads TGCGCCAGCAGCCAAGAAGGGCCAGGATCCCTCTACGAGCAGTACTTC. It translates to CASSQEGPGSLYEQYF.